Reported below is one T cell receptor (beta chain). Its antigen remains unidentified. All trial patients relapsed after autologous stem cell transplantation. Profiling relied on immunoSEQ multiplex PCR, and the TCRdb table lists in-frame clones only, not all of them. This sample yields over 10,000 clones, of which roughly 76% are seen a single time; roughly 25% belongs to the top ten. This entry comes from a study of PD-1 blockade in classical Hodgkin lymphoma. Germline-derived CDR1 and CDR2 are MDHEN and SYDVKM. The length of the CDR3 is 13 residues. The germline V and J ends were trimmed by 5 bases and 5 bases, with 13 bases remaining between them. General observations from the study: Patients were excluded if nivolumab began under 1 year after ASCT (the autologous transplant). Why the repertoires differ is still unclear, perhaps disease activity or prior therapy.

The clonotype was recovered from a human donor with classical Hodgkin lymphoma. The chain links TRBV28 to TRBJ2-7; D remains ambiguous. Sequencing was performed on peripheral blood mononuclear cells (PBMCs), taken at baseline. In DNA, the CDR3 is TGTGCCAGCAGTCCCCTCTTAGGGCACGAGCAGTACTTC. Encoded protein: CASSPLLGHEQYF.